This entry is about one T cell receptor beta chain. The sample contains more than one DNA sequence encoding this CDR3. TCRdb's table, derived via immunoSEQ multiplex PCR, lists solely in-frame clones and lacks some. The sample records around 70,000 clones, about nine tenths being singletons. This sample was taken from a study of blood T cell repertoires in COVID-19. The CDR3 sequence is 14 residues long. Germline V lookup: CDR1 LNHDA, CDR2 SQIVND (reference sequence). Trimming removed 5 bases from V and 2 bases from J; junction bases left unmatched: 3. This clonotype was obtained from a man aged 50-59 years with COVID-19, enrolled during active disease. Sequencing was carried out using peripheral blood. The V call is TRBV19, the J call TRBJ1-5; 7 bases are shared with TRBD1. In DNA form, the CDR3 reads TGTGCCAGTAGTGGCACAGGGGGCAATCAGCCCCAGCATTTT. Residues: CASSGTGGNQPQHF. The whole variable domain, remainder taken from reference TRBV19 and TRBJ1-5, is DGGITQSPKYLFRKEGQNVTLSCEQNLNHDAMYWYRQDPGQGLRLIYYSQIVNDFQKGDIAEGYSVSREKKESFPLTVTSAQKNPTAFYLCASSGTGGNQPQHFGDGTRLSIL.